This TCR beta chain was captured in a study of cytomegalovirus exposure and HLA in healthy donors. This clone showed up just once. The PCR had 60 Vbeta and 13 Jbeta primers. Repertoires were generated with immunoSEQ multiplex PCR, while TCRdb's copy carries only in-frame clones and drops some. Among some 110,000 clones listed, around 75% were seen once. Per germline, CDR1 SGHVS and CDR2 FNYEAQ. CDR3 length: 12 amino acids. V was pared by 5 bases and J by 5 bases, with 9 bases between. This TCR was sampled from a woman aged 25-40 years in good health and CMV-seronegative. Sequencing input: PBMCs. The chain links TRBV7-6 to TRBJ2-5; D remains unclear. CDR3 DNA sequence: TGTGCCAGCAGCCGAAGAGATGAGACCCAGTACTTC. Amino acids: CASSRRDETQYF.